The 4 T cell receptor beta chains reported below all come from one sample, sequenced in a study of cytomegalovirus exposure and HLA in healthy donors. With 60 Vbeta and 13 Jbeta primers, the PCR was carried out. Sequencing used immunoSEQ multiplex PCR; TCRdb keeps in-frame clones, though not all of them. The sample holds some 100,000 clones; roughly three quarters are singletons and the top ten take about 4.3%. Sequencing was carried out using PBMCs. The receptors come from a man aged 35 to 55 in good health and CMV-seronegative.

The J gene is TRBJ2-2, the V gene TRBV4-2, with D possibly TRBD2 on 6 matching bases. Per germline, CDR1 LGHNA and CDR2 YNFKEQ. Trimming cost V 1 base and J 5 bases, with 11 bases left between them. This CDR3 region has 15 residues. The CDR3 loop is CASSQGGAGTGELFF. CDR3 sequence (DNA): TGTGCCAGCAGCCAAGGGGGCGCGGGAACCGGGGAGCTGTTTTTT.

V gene TRBV5-4 combines with J gene TRBJ1-4; TRBD1 matches 7 bases. In germline, CDR1 is SGHNT, CDR2 YYREEE (reference sequence). Unmatched junction bases numbered 11, after V lost 0 bases and J lost 0 bases. The CDR3 has 19 residues. The CDR3 is CASSLGGGRGPATNEKLFF. The CDR3 coding sequence is TGTGCCAGCAGCTTGGGAGGGGGCAGGGGCCCCGCAACTAATGAAAAACTGTTTTTT.

The chain couples TRBV18 to TRBJ2-1, with no clear D. Trimming shortened V by 0 bases and J by 1 base, and 4 bases separated the two germline ends. Germline CDR1 KGHSH, CDR2 LQKENI. CDR3 length equals 14 residues. As DNA, the CDR3 is TGTGCCAGCTCACCACCCGCGTCCTACAATGAGCAGTTCTTC. Protein sequence: CASSPPASYNEQFF.

J is TRBJ2-5 and V is TRBV28, with D perhaps TRBD2 (5 bases). The germline CDR1 and CDR2 sequences are MDHEN and SYDVKM. The CDR3 length is 16 residues. V dropped 3 bases and J dropped 5 bases, with 19 bases sitting between them. CDR3 in DNA: TGTGCCAGCAGTTTGAGAGGGAGAAGTCGCGGGGAGACCCAGTACTTC. This translates into CASSLRGRSRGETQYF.